The next 6 T cell receptor beta chains were all read from a single sample in a study of blood T cells in healthy people across ages. Through a sample-barcoded 5' primer and a J-beta primer mix, a second PCR was run for roughly 6 to 12 cycles. Each CDR3 protein gets one entry after TCRdb re-called the 5' RACE reads with MiXCR. The sample has over 1,500,000 distinct CDR3 sequences, 49% seen once. Input material: blood. The source is a woman in her 40s in good health.

The chain uses TRBV28 and TRBJ1-5, with 8 positions matching TRBD1. Germline V CDR1 and CDR2: MDHEN, SYDVKM. CDR3 length: 16 amino acids. J lost 2 bases, V lost 5 bases, and 8 bases had no gene match. In DNA form, the CDR3 reads TGTGCCAGCAGTGTATACAGGGGGTTTGGCAATCAGCCCCAGCATTTT. Protein product: CASSVYRGFGNQPQHF. Full variable domain (remainder filled in from reference TRBV28 and TRBJ1-5): DVKVTQSSRYLVKRTGEKVFLECVQDMDHENMFWYRQDPGLGLRLIYFSYDVKMKEKGDIPEGYSVSREKKERFSLILESASTNQTSMYLCASSVYRGFGNQPQHFGDGTRLSIL.

This clonotype occurred many times. Mismatch with germline at one junction end may stem from a read error. The chain recombines TRBV7-2 with TRBJ2-5; D is tentatively TRBD1 or TRBD2 (6 bases each). The CDR3 spans 14 residues. CDR1 and CDR2 from the germline V gene are SGHTA and FQGNSA. CDR3 protein: CASSLANREETQYF. Written as DNA, the CDR3 is TGTGCCAGCAGCCTAGCGAACAGGGAAGAGACCCAGTACTTC.

This clonotype was recorded at least ten times. The DNA for the CDR3 is TGTGCCAGCAGTTACCCAGGGAAGGTAAACGAGCAGTACTTC. Translated: CASSYPGKVNEQYF. V and J are TRBV6-2 or TRBV6-3 and TRBJ2-7, with a tentative D call TRBD1 (5 bases). Germline V gene sequence: CDR1 MNHEY, CDR2 SVGEGT. The V end lost 2 bases, the J end lost 5 bases, and 13 bases lay between the germline ends. The length of the CDR3 is 14 residues.

The chain carries TRBV5-5 and TRBJ2-7; D gene uncertain. Trimming removed 6 bases at V and 3 bases at J, with 10 bases between. There are 12 residues in the CDR3. Germline CDR1 reads SGHKS; CDR2 reads YYEKEE (reference sequence). In nucleotides, the CDR3 is TGTGCCAGCACCGCCCCGGGCTACGAGCAGTACTTC. The encoded protein is CASTAPGYEQYF. The entire variable domain, with the rest obtained from reference TRBV5-5 and TRBJ2-7, is as follows: DAGVTQSPTHLIKTRGQQVTLRCSPISGHKSVSWYQQVLGQGPQFIFQYYEKEERGRGNFPDRFSARQFPNYSSELNVNALLLGDSALYLCASTAPGYEQYFGPGTRLTVT.

A few counts support this clonotype. V gene TRBV27 combines with J gene TRBJ2-7; D unresolved. V was clipped by 0 bases and J by 3 bases, with 12 bases between them. The CDR3 runs 15 residues. CDR1 and CDR2 from the germline V gene are MNHEY and SMNVEV (reference sequence). The CDR3 DNA reads TGTGCCAGCAGTTTATCGTTAGGAGCCCACTACGAGCAGTACTTC. Translated, it gives CASSLSLGAHYEQYF.

The chain uses TRBV27 and TRBJ2-4; D possibly uses TRBD1 or TRBD2 (6 bases each). CDR1 and CDR2 from the germline V gene are MNHEY and SMNVEV (reference sequence). The CDR3 is made up of 13 amino acids. V lost 5 bases and J lost 13, with 18 bases in between. The CDR3 sequence: CASSLVDRREQYF. The CDR3 coding sequence is TGTGCCAGCAGTCTCGTCGACAGGAGGGAGCAGTACTTC.